This entry lists 16 T cell receptor beta chains sequenced from one sample in a study of blood T cells in healthy people across ages. Then a second PCR, running roughly 7 to 11 cycles, was carried out with a sample-barcoded 5' primer and a J-beta primer mix. TCRdb re-derived calls from the 5' RACE reads in MiXCR, one entry per CDR3 protein. The sample includes around 1.1 million distinct CDR3 sequences, 35% to 40% seen only once; the top ten take approximately 14%. The sample was blood. These receptors all stem from a man between 18 and 29 years old in good health.

This chain joins TRBV7-6 and TRBJ1-6; D uncertain. The CDR3 loop spans 15 amino acids. The V and J ends lost 5 bases and 6 bases respectively, with 14 bases between them. Germline V CDR1 and CDR2: SGHVS, FNYEAQ. This chain's CDR3 is CASSPEAFRNSPLHF. The CDR3 DNA sequence: TGTGCCAGCAGCCCCGAAGCTTTCCGTAATTCACCCCTCCACTTT.

In this sample, this clonotype turned up a few times. J is TRBJ2-3 and V is TRBV2; no definite D call. There are 11 residues in the CDR3. V dropped 5 bases and J dropped 9 bases, with 9 bases sitting between them. The germline V gene has CDR1 SNHLY and CDR2 FYNNEI. The CDR3 DNA sequence: TGTGCCAGCAGTTTGGCGCGGACGCAGTATTTT. Protein product: CASSLARTQYF. Full variable domain (outside the CDR3, taken from reference TRBV2 and TRBJ2-3): EPEVTQTPSHQVTQMGQEVILRCVPISNHLYFYWYRQILGQKVEFLVSFYNNEISEKSEIFDDQFSVERPDGSNFTLKIRSTKLEDSAMYFCASSLARTQYFGPGTRLTVL.

This clonotype was counted a few times. The gene calls are TRBV6-2 or TRBV6-3 and TRBJ2-3, with D possibly TRBD1 on 6 matching bases. This CDR3 spans 12 amino acids. Germline CDR1 and CDR2: MNHEY and SVGEGT. The V end lost 7 bases, the J end lost 7 bases, and 12 bases lay between the germline ends. The CDR3 spells CASTGQTHTQYF. For the CDR3, the DNA is TGTGCCAGCACGGGACAAACACATACGCAGTATTTT.

Many counts were recorded for this clonotype. This rearrangement joins TRBV7-9 to TRBJ1-5; perhaps TRBD1 as D (5 bases). From germline, CDR1 is SEHNR and CDR2 FQNEAQ (reference sequence). V was cut by 4 bases and J by 0 bases, with 10 bases left in between. There are 15 residues in the CDR3. This CDR3 reads CASSSDRYSNQPQHF. CDR3 DNA: TGTGCCAGCAGCTCCGACAGATATAGCAATCAGCCCCAGCATTTT.

This chain uses TRBV3-1 with TRBJ2-1; the D call may be TRBD1 or TRBD2 (5 bases each). Trimming left V 4 bases short and J 8 bases short, with 24 bases between. Germline V gene lookup returns CDR1 LGHDT and CDR2 YNNKEL (reference sequence). CDR3 length equals 17 residues. The CDR3, as DNA: TGTGCCAGCAGCCTGAACCCTCCCGGGACCGGTCCGGATGAGCAGTTCTTC. It is translated as CASSLNPPGTGPDEQFF.

The V gene is TRBV27, the J gene TRBJ1-2; a weak D match, TRBD1 (5 bases). V lost 6 bases, J lost 7 bases, and 12 bases lay in between. CDR1 MNHEY and CDR2 SMNVEV come from the germline V gene (reference sequence). CDR3 size: 12 residues. The CDR3 loop is CASSSVGAGYTF. The CDR3 DNA is TGTGCCAGCAGCTCCGTAGGGGCTGGCTACACCTTC.

The chain employs TRBV27 and TRBJ1-2; D uncertain. Trimming stripped 6 bases from V and 0 bases from J, with 14 bases between. Germline V gene sequence: CDR1 MNHEY, CDR2 SMNVEV (reference sequence). The CDR3 is 15 residues long. As DNA, the CDR3 is TGTGCCAGCAGCAGCAACAGCGGATCTAACTATGGCTACACCTTC. Amino acids: CASSSNSGSNYGYTF.

The rearrangement uses TRBV20-1 and TRBJ2-5; TRBD1 or TRBD2 may be the D gene (5 bases each). CDR1 and CDR2 from the germline V gene are DFQATT and SNEGSKA (reference sequence). The CDR3 runs to 12 residues. CDR3 amino acids: CSQRGSQETQYF. The CDR3 nucleotides read TGCAGCCAGAGGGGCTCCCAAGAGACCCAGTACTTC.

This chain links TRBV5-1 with TRBJ2-2; D ambiguous. The CDR3 covers 15 residues. V gave up 5 bases and J gave up 4 bases, with 15 bases separating them. Germline assignment: CDR1 SGHRS and CDR2 YFSETQ. The CDR3 DNA reads TGCGCCAGCAGTCCGGGTGGCGGCGGCACCGGGGAGCTGTTTTTT. It yields the protein CASSPGGGGTGELFF.

This clonotype was seen a few times. The chain recombines TRBV10-3 with TRBJ2-1, with TRBD1 identical over 9 bases. In germline, CDR1 is ENHRY, CDR2 SYGVKD. The V gene end was trimmed by 10 bases and the J gene end by 1 base; junction bases not matched to a gene: 8. There are 15 residues in the CDR3. The DNA for the CDR3 is TGTGCCAGCACTCCGACAGGGGGTTCCTACAATGAGCAGTTCTTC. It specifies CASTPTGGSYNEQFF.

This chain links TRBV4-3 with TRBJ2-2, with TRBD1 as a possible D gene (6 bases). With 0 bases removed from V and 4 bases from J, the gap between germline ends came to 18 bases. The CDR3 runs 18 residues. The germline V gene has CDR1 LGHNA and CDR2 YSLEER. The CDR3: CASSQDQGGRVFTGELFF. In DNA form, the CDR3 reads TGCGCCAGCAGCCAAGATCAAGGGGGAAGAGTGTTCACCGGGGAGCTGTTTTTT.

A few counts support this clonotype. A clone one base away is much larger, so this may be a read error. The V call is TRBV7-2, the J call TRBJ1-6; TRBD1 matches 7 bases. This CDR3 contains 14 residues. Germline values: CDR1 SGHTA, CDR2 FQGNSA. The CDR3 protein is CASSLSGGNSPPHF. CDR3 nucleotide sequence: TGTGCCAGCAGCTTGTCAGGGGGTAATTCACCCCCCCACTTT.

This clonotype was recorded only once. The rearrangement links TRBV10-3 to TRBJ2-5; D gene ambiguous. The closer fit of TRBJ2-1 to the DNA end suggests the J call may be wrong. The CDR3 length is 13 residues. The germline V gene encodes CDR1 ENHRY and CDR2 SYGVKD. CDR3 in DNA: TGTGCCATCAGTGAAAGAGCCCAAGAGACCCAGTTCTTC. It codes for CAISERAQETQFF.

This clonotype was seen at least ten times. V gene TRBV7-2 combines with J gene TRBJ2-7; possibly TRBD2 for D (6 bases). The CDR3 consists of 15 residues. Trimming removed 0 bases at V and 2 bases at J, with 11 bases between. In germline, CDR1 is SGHTA, CDR2 FQGNSA. The CDR3 is CASSLAAGFTYEQYF. CDR3 sequence (DNA): TGTGCCAGCAGCTTAGCGGCGGGATTCACCTACGAGCAGTACTTC.

This clonotype appeared a few times. V and J are TRBV7-8 and TRBJ2-4, with D perhaps matching TRBD1 or TRBD2 (5 bases each). The V end was cut by 6 bases, the J end by 0 bases, with 36 bases between. This CDR3 spans 23 amino acids. Germline V gene sequence: CDR1 SGHVS, CDR2 FQNEAQ. CDR3 in amino acids: CASSLGIVSWGTETALAKNIQYF. The DNA for the CDR3 is TGTGCCAGCAGTCTAGGGATCGTGTCTTGGGGGACCGAGACAGCTTTAGCCAAAAACATTCAGTACTTC.

The table lists this clonotype with a count of one. This chain uses TRBV12-3 or TRBV12-4 with TRBJ1-1; 8 nucleotides line up with TRBD1. Unmatched junction bases numbered 3, after V lost 5 bases and J lost 4 bases. This CDR3 comprises 13 residues. CDR3 bases: TGTGCCAGCAGTGCGACAGGGGCCACTGAAGCTTTCTTT. This codes for CASSATGATEAFF.